The present entry profiles one TCR beta chain with its context. This specimen belongs to a study of blood T cell repertoires in COVID-19. At the level of the study: COVID-19 samples collected from the United States, Italy and Spain covered acute and convalescent phases. PBMCs, B-cell-depleted T cells, or T cells were the source of the cDNA or gDNA that made up the material.

Under the authors' procedure: Estimates of nucleated cell counts were drawn from the amplification of reference gene primers. Clones were read by immunoSEQ multiplex PCR, and TCRdb kept only the in-frame ones, dropping some. The V and J calls and clone size were taken over from that table, and D and trimming were inferred from the DNA. Altogether about 19,000 clones are present, about 90% being singletons, with the ten largest covering about 3.2%. This TCR derives from a human donor in a cohort sampled during active COVID-19. Sequenced input: peripheral blood.

The CDR3: CASSSYPLLAGAQGTQYF. The CDR3 DNA follows: TGTGCCAGCAGCTCCTACCCCCTACTAGCGGGGGCTCAGGGGACGCAGTATTTT. V usage is TRBV7-9 and J usage is TRBJ2-3; 11 bases align to TRBD2. The CDR3 loop spans 18 amino acids. Germline CDR1 and CDR2: SEHNR and FQNEAQ (reference sequence). J gave up 9 bases and V 4 bases, and 18 bases lay outside the gene matches.